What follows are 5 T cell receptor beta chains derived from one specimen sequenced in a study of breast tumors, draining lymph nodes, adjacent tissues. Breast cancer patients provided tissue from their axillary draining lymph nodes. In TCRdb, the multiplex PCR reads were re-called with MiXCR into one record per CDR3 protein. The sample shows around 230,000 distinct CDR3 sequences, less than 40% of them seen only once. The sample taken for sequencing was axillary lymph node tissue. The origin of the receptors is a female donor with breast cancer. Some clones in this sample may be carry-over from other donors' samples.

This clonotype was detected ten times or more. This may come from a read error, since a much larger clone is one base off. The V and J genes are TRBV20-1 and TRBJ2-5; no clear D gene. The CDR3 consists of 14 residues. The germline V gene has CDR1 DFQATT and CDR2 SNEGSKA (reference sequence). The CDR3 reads CSASQPVSQATQYF. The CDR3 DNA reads TGCAGTGCTAGTCAACCGGTCAGCCAAGCGACCCAGTACTTC.

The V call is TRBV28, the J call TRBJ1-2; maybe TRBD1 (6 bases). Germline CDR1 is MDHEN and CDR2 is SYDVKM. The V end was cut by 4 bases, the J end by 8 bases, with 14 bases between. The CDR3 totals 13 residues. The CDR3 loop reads CASSSQDSWGYTF. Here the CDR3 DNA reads TGTGCCAGCAGTTCCCAGGACAGTTGGGGCTACACCTTC.

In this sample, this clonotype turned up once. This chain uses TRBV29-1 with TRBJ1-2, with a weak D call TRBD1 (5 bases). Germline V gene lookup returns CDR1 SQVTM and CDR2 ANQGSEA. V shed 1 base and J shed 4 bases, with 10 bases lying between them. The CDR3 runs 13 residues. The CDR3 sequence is CSVEADSPYGYTF. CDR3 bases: TGCAGCGTTGAAGCCGACAGCCCCTATGGCTACACCTTC. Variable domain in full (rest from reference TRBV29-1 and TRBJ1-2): SAVISQKPSRDICQRGTSLTIQCQVDSQVTMMFWYRQQPGQSLTLIATANQGSEATYESGFVIDKFPISRPNLTFSTLTVSNMSPEDSSIYLCSVEADSPYGYTFGSGTRLTVV.

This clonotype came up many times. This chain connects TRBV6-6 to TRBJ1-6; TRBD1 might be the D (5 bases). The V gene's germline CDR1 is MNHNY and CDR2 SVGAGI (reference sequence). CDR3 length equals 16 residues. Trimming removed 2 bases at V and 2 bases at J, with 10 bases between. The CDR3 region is CASSYGRAAYNSPLHF. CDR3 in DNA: TGTGCCAGCAGTTACGGCAGGGCGGCCTATAATTCACCCCTCCACTTT.

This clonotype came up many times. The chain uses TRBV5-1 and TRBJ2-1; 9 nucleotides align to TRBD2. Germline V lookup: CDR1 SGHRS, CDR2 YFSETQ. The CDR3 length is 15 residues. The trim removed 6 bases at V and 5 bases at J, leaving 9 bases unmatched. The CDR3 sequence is CASKALAGANNEQFF. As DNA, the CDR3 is TGCGCCAGCAAAGCTTTAGCGGGAGCAAACAATGAGCAGTTCTTC.